What follows is one T cell receptor beta chain and its context. Its antigen remains unknown. Sequenced by immunoSEQ multiplex PCR; TCRdb stores in-frame clones only, minus some. Here the sample spans some 75,000 clones, almost 90% being singletons. Collection occurred without any documented infections or immune events in donors. Trimming left V 3 bases short and J 6 bases short, with 7 bases between. Germline assignment: CDR1 SGDLS and CDR2 YYNGEE. This CDR3 region has 12 residues. The data stem from a study of identifying expanded T cells in peripheral blood. General study findings and limits: Clone count variance between roughly 2-week samples rose with total template count. Differentially abundant clones: 0.95 to 1.5 between replicates, 16.4 at about two weeks, under 25 at four.

Specimen: blood. The TCR was taken from a person aged 18 to 70 in good health. The rearrangement uses TRBV9 and TRBJ2-1; possibly TRBD1 for D (5 bases). The chain's CDR3 is CASSAQGNEQFF. For the CDR3, the DNA is TGTGCCAGCAGCGCTCAGGGCAATGAGCAGTTCTTC. The variable domain in full, completed from reference TRBV9 and TRBJ2-1, reads DSGVTQTPKHLITATGQRVTLRCSPRSGDLSVYWYQQSLDQGLQFLIQYYNGEERAKGNILERFSAQQFPDLHSELNLSSLELGDSALYFCASSAQGNEQFFGPGTRLTVL.